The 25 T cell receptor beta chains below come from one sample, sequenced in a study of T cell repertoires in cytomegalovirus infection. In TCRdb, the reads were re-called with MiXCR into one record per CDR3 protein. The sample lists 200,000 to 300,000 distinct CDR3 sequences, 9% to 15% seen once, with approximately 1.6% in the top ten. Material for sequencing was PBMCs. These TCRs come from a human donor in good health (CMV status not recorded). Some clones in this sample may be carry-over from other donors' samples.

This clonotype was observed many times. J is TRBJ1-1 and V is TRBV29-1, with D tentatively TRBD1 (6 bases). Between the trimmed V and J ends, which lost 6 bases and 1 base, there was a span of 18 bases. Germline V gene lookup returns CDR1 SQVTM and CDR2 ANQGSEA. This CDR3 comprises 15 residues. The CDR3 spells CSVALRDNGNTEAFF. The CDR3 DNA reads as TGCAGCGTCGCGCTCCGGGACAACGGGAACACTGAAGCTTTCTTT. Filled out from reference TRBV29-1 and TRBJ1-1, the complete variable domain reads SAVISQKPSRDICQRGTSLTIQCQVDSQVTMMFWYRQQPGQSLTLIATANQGSEATYESGFVIDKFPISRPNLTFSTLTVSNMSPEDSSIYLCSVALRDNGNTEAFFGQGTRLTVV.

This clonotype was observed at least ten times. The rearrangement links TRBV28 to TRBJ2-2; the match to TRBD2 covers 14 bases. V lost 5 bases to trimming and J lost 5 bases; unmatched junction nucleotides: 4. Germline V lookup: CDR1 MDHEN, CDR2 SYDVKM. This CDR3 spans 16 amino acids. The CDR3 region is CASSRLAGGGTGELFF. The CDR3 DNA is TGTGCCAGCAGTCGACTAGCGGGAGGGGGTACCGGGGAGCTGTTTTTT.

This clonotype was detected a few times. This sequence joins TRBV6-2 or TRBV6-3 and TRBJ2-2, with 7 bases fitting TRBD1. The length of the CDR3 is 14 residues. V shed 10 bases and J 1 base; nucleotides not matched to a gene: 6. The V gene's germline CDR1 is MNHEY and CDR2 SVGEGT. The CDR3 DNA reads TGTGCCACCGTAGACAGGGTGAACACCGGGGAGCTGTTTTTT. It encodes CATVDRVNTGELFF.

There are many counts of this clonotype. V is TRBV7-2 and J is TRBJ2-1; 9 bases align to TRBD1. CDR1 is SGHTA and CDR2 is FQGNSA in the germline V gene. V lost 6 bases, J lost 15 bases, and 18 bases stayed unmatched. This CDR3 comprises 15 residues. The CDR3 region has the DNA TGTGCCAGCAGTTTCGGGCGGGACAGGGTTCTGGAACGGTTCTTC. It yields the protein CASSFGRDRVLERFF.

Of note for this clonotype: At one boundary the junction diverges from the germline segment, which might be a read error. Here the CDR3 DNA reads TGTGCCAGTAGTATAGATTGGGATGGGACCCCCCACTTC. Translated: CASSIDWDGTPHF. V and J are TRBV19 and TRBJ2-7; D is possibly TRBD1 or TRBD2 (5 bases each). Germline values: CDR1 LNHDA, CDR2 SQIVND (reference sequence). CDR3 length: 13 residues.

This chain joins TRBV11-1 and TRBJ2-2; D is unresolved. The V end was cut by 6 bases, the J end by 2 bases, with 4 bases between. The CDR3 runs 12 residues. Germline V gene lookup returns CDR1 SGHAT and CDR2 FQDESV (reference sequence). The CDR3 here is CASRPNTGELFF. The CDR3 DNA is TGTGCCAGCAGGCCTAACACCGGGGAGCTGTTTTTT.

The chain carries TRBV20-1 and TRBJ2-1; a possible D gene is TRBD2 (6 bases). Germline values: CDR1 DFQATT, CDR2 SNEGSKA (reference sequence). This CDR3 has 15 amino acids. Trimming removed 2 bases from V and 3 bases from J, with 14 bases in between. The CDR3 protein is CSARHQAGHYNEQFF. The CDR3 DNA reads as TGCAGTGCTAGACATCAAGCGGGCCACTACAATGAGCAGTTCTTC.

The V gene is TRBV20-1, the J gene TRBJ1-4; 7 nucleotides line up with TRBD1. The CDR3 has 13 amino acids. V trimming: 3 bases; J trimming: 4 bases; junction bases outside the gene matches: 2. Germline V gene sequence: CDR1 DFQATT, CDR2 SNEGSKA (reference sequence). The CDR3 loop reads CSARTGINEKLFF. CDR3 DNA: TGCAGTGCTAGGACAGGGATTAATGAAAAACTGTTTTTT.

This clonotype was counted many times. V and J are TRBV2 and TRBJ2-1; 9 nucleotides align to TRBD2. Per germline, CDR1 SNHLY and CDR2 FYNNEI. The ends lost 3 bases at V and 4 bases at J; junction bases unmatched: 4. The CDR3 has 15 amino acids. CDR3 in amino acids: CASSDRLAGYNEQFF. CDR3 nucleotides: TGTGCCAGCAGTGATCGGCTAGCGGGGTACAATGAGCAGTTCTTC. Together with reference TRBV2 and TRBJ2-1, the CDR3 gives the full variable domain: EPEVTQTPSHQVTQMGQEVILRCVPISNHLYFYWYRQILGQKVEFLVSFYNNEISEKSEIFDDQFSVERPDGSNFTLKIRSTKLEDSAMYFCASSDRLAGYNEQFFGPGTRLTVL.

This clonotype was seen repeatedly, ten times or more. The CDR3 DNA follows: TGTGCCAGCAGCTTAGAGGCCTATGGCTACACCTTC. Its translation is CASSLEAYGYTF. V and J are TRBV7-2 and TRBJ1-2; the D is unclear. In germline, CDR1 is SGHTA, CDR2 FQGNSA. V lost 1 base to trimming and J lost 4 bases, with 4 bases between them. There are 12 residues in the CDR3.

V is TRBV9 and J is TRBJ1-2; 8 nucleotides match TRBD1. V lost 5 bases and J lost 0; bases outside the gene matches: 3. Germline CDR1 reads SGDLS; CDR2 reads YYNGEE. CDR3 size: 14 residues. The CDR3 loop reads CASSGTGPNYGYTF. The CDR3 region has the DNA TGTGCCAGCAGTGGGACAGGCCCTAACTATGGCTACACCTTC.

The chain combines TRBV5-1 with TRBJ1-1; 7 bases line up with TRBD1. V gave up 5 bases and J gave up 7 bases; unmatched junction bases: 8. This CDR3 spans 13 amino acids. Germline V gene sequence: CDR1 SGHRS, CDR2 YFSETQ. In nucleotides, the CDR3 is TGCGCCAGCAGGCCCCGGGACAGCCGTGAAGCTTTCTTT. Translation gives CASRPRDSREAFF.

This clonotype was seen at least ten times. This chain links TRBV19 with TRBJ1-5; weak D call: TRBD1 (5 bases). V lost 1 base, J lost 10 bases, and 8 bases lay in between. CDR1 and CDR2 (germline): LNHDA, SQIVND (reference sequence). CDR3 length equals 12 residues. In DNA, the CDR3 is TGTGCCAGTAGTATAGGAGGGGCCCCCCAGCATTTT. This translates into CASSIGGAPQHF.

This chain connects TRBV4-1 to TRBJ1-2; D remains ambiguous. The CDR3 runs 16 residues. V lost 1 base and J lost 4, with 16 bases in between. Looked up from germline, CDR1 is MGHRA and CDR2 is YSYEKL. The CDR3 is CASSQASGGRPYGYTF. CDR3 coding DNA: TGCGCCAGCAGCCAAGCTAGCGGAGGGCGACCCTATGGCTACACCTTC.

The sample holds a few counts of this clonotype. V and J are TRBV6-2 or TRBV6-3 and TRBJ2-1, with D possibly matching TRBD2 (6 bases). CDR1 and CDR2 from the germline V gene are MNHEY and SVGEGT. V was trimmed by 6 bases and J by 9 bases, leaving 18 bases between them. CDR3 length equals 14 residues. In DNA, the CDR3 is TGTGCCAGCAGCCTTGTGGAGCGGGTAACTGAGCAGTTCTTC. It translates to CASSLVERVTEQFF.

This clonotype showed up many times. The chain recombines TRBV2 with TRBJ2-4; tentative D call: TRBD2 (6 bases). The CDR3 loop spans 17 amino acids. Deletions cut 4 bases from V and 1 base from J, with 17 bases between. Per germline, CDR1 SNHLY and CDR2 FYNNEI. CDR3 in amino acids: CASSGRGRGGAKNIQYF. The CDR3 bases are TGTGCCAGCAGTGGGCGCGGGCGGGGCGGGGCCAAAAACATTCAGTACTTC. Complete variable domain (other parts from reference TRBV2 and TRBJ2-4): EPEVTQTPSHQVTQMGQEVILRCVPISNHLYFYWYRQILGQKVEFLVSFYNNEISEKSEIFDDQFSVERPDGSNFTLKIRSTKLEDSAMYFCASSGRGRGGAKNIQYFGAGTRLSVL.

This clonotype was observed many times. CDR3 region: CASSLSSTTNEKLFF. CDR3 in DNA: TGTGCCAGCAGCCTCTCTTCTACAACTAATGAAAAACTGTTTTTT. The rearrangement links TRBV7-2 to TRBJ1-4; D not resolved. Trimming cost V 5 bases and J 0 bases, with 10 bases left between them. Germline V gene sequence: CDR1 SGHTA, CDR2 FQGNSA. The CDR3 sequence is 15 residues long. Filled out from reference TRBV7-2 and TRBJ1-4, the complete variable domain reads GAGVSQSPSNKVTEKGKDVELRCDPISGHTALYWYRQSLGQGLEFLIYFQGNSAPDKSGLPSDRFSAERTGGSVSTLTIQRTQQEDSAVYLCASSLSSTTNEKLFFGSGTQLSVL.

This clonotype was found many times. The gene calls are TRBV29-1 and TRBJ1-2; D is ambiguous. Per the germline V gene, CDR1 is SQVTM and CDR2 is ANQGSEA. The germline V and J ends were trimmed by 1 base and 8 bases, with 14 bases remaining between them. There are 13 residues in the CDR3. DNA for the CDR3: TGCAGCGTTGAAGTCCTGTCCCTAGCGGGCTACACCTTC. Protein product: CSVEVLSLAGYTF.

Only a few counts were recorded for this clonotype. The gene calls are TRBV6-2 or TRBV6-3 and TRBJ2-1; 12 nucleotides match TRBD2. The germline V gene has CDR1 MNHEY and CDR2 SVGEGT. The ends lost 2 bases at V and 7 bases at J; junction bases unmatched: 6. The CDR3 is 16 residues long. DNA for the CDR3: TGTGCCAGCAGTTACCCTAGCGGGAGGGCCAATAATGAGCAGTTCTTC. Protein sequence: CASSYPSGRANNEQFF.

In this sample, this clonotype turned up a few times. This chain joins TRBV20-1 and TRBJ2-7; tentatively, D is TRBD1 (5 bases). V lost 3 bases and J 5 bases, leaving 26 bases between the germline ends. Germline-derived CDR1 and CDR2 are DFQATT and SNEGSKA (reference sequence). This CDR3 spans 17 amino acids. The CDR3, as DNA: TGCAGTGCTAGCTTCGTCCCAGGGCGTAGTCGAGTCGACGAGCAGTACTTC. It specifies CSASFVPGRSRVDEQYF.

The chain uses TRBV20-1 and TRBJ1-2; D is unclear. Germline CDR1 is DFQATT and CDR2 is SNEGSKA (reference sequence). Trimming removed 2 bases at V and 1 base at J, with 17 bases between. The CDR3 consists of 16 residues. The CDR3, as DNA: TGCAGTGCTAGACCTCTGGGGAGCTCGGATAACTATGGCTACACCTTC. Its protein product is CSARPLGSSDNYGYTF.

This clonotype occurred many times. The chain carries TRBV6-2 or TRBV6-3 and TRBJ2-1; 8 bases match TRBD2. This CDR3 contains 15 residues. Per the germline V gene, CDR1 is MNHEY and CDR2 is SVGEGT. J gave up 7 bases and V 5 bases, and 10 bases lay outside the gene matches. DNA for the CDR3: TGTGCCAGCAGTCGCGGGACTAGGACCCTAAATGAGCAGTTCTTC. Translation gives CASSRGTRTLNEQFF.

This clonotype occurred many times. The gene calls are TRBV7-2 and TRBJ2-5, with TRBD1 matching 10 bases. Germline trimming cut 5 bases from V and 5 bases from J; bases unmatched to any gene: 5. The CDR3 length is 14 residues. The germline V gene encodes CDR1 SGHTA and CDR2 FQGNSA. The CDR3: CASSRDRGWETQYF. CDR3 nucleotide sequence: TGTGCCAGCAGCCGGGACAGGGGCTGGGAGACCCAGTACTTC.

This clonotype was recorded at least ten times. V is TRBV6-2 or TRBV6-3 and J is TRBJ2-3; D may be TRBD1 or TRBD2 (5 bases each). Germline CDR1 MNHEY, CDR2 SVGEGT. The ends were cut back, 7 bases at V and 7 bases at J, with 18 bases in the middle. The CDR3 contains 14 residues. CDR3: CASKDVGVLNTQYF. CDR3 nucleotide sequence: TGTGCCAGCAAGGACGTGGGGGTTTTGAATACGCAGTATTTT.

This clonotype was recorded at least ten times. The CDR3 reads CSARGKGNTEAFF. Here the CDR3 DNA reads TGCAGTGCTAGAGGGAAGGGGAACACTGAAGCTTTCTTT. V gene TRBV20-1 combines with J gene TRBJ1-1; D ambiguous. V gave up 1 base and J gave up 1 base, with 7 bases separating them. Looked up from germline, CDR1 is DFQATT and CDR2 is SNEGSKA (reference sequence). CDR3 length: 13 amino acids.